The subject of this entry is one T cell receptor beta chain. The sample originates from a study of blood T cell repertoires in COVID-19. Study-wide background: Donors in the United States, Italy and Spain gave samples during acute or convalescent COVID-19. In each case, the material was cDNA or gDNA derived from T cells, B-cell-depleted T cells, or PBMCs.

CDR1 and CDR2 (germline): SGHVS, FNYEAQ. V lost 4 bases and J lost 5, with 21 bases in between. This CDR3 region has 17 residues. As processed by the authors: Estimation of nucleated cell counts was performed using reference gene primer amplification. Assay: immunoSEQ multiplex PCR; the TCRdb copy retains only in-frame clones and omits some. The V and J calls and clone size are taken from that table; D and trimming were inferred from the DNA. The table lists 120,000 or so clones, around 90% of them singletons. J is TRBJ2-1 and V is TRBV7-6; D perhaps matches TRBD1 (6 bases). The sequence was collected from a human donor in a cohort sampled during active COVID-19. The source material was peripheral blood. CDR3 nucleotide sequence: TGTGCCAGCAGCTCGACAGCTGGTGGGACATTTGACAATGAGCAGTTCTTC. Translated: CASSSTAGGTFDNEQFF.